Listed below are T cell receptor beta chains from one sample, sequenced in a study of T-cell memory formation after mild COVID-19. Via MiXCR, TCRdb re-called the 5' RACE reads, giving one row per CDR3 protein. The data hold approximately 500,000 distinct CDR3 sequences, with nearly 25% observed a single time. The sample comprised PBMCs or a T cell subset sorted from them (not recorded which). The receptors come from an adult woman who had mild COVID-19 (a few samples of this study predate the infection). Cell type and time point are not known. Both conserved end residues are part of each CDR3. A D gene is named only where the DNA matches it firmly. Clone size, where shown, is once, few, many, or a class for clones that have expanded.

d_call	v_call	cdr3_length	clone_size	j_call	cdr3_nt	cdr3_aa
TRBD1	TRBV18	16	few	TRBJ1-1	TGTGCCAGCTCCCCCGCGCAGACAGGGGGGAACACTGAATCTTTCTTT	CASSPAQTGGNTESFF
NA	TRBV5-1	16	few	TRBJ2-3	TGCGCCAGCAGCTTGGTCGTCCGGAGAGACACAGATACGCAGTATTTT	CASSLVVRRDTDTQYF
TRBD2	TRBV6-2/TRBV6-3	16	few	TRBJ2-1	TGTGCCAGCAGGCCTGCCGGGACTAGCGTAGAAAATGAGCAGTTCTTC	CASRPAGTSVENEQFF
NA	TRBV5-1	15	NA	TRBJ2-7	TGCGCCAGCAGCTTGGGGGACCCCCGGCCCTACGAGCAGTACTTC	CASSLGDPRPYEQYF
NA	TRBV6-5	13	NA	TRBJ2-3	TGTGCCAGCAGTTACGGACCGGCAGATACGCAGTATTTT	CASSYGPADTQYF
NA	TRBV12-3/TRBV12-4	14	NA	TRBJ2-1	TGTGCCAGCGGTGGGATGAGCTCCTACAATGAGCAGTTCTTC	CASGGMSSYNEQFF
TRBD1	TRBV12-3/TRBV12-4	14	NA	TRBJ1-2	TGTGCCAGCAGTTTATCCCTCGACAGGGGCTCCTACACCTTC	CASSLSLDRGSYTF
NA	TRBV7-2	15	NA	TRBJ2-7	TGTGCCAGCAGCTCGGGTCAGGGAATCCCCTACGAGCAGTACTTC	CASSSGQGIPYEQYF
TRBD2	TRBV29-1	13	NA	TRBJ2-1	TGCAGCGGGGGGACTAGCGGGTACAATGAGCAGTTCTTC	CSGGTSGYNEQFF
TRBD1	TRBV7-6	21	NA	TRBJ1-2	TGTGCCAGCAGCTTAGGAGAAGGTCACGGGACAGGCCCCGCCTCTAGCTATGGCTACACCTTC	CASSLGEGHGTGPASSYGYTF
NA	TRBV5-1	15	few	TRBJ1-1	TGCGCCAGCAGCTCATCCTCCGGGACCCTCAACCCGGCTTTCTTT	CASSSSSGTLNPAFF
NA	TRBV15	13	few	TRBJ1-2	TGTGCCACCAGCAGAGTACAGGGTTGGCGCTACACCTTC	CATSRVQGWRYTF
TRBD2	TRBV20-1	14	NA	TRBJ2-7	TGCAGTGCTAGATTGGCTAGCGGGGGGTACGAGCAGTACTTC	CSARLASGGYEQYF
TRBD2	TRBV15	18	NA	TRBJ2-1	TGTGCCACCAGCAGAGGAGGTTCGACTAGCGGGGCTTACAATGAGCAGTTCTTC	CATSRGGSTSGAYNEQFF
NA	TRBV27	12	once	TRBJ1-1	TGTGCCAGCAGTTTGTTGGGGGGTGAAGCTTTCTTT	CASSLLGGEAFF
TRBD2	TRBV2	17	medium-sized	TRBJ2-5	TGTGCCAGCAGTGAAGGTCCTAGCGGGGGCCCTCAGTGGACCCAGTACTTC	CASSEGPSGGPQWTQYF
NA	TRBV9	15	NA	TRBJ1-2	TGTGCCAGCAGCCCTAAATTGGGCCCGAGGGATGGCTACACCTTC	CASSPKLGPRDGYTF
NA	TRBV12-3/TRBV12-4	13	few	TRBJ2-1	TGTGCCAGCAGGACGGGAGAGTACAATGAGCAGTTCTTC	CASRTGEYNEQFF
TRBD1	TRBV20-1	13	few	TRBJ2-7	TGCAGTGCCCTAGACAGGGGCTCCTACGAGCAGTACTTC	CSALDRGSYEQYF
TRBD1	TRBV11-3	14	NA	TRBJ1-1	TGTGCCAGCAGCTCGTGGACAGGGGACACTGAAGCTTTCTTT	CASSSWTGDTEAFF
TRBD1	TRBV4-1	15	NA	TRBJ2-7	TGCGCCAGCAGCCACCCCGGACAGGGGGGAAGCGAGCAGTACTTC	CASSHPGQGGSEQYF
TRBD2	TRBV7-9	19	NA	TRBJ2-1	TGTGCCAGCAGCTTAGTCGGCGGGAGCGGGAGGGGGGCCTACAATGAGCAGTTCTTC	CASSLVGGSGRGAYNEQFF
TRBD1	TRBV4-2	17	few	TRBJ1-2	TGTGCCAGCAGCCAAGTTGCGGGACAGGGACTAAACTATGGCTACACCTTC	CASSQVAGQGLNYGYTF
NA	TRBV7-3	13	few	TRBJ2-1	TGTGCCAGCAGGGGGGGCGGGACCGATGAGCAGTTCTTC	CASRGGGTDEQFF
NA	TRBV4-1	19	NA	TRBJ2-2	TGCGCCAGCAGCCAAATAGCCCCAGTGCAGGTTACGAACACCGGGGAGCTGTTTTTT	CASSQIAPVQVTNTGELFF
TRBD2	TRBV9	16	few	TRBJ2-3	TGTGCCAGCAGCCCATCTAGCGGGTGGGGAACAGATACGCAGTATTTT	CASSPSSGWGTDTQYF
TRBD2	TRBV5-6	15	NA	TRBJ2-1	TGTGCCAGCAGCCCAGGACTAGCGGGAGTATATGAGCAGTTCTTC	CASSPGLAGVYEQFF
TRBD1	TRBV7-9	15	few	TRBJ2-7	TGTGCCAGCAGCCCTCCGGGACAGGGGGTCTACGAGCAGTACTTC	CASSPPGQGVYEQYF
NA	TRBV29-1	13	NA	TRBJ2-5	TGCAGTGAGCGGAGACCGTACCAAGAGACCCAGTACTTC	CSERRPYQETQYF
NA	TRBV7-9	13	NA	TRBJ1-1	TGTGCCAGCAGCTTAGGTCTCGGGGAAGAAGCTTTCTTT	CASSLGLGEEAFF
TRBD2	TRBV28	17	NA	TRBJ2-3	TGTGCCAGCAGCATGGGGGCAGGACTAGCGGGAGGGCCGCCCCAGTATTTT	CASSMGAGLAGGPPQYF
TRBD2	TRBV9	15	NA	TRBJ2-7	TGTGCCAGCAGCGTGACGGGAGGCTCTCGCTACGAGCAGTACTTC	CASSVTGGSRYEQYF
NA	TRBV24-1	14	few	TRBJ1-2	TGTGCCACCAGTGATACTCAGGGAAACTATGGCTACACCTTC	CATSDTQGNYGYTF
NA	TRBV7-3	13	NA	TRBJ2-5	TGTGCCAGCAGCTTAACGTATGGAGAGACCCAGTACTTC	CASSLTYGETQYF
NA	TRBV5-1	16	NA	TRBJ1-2	TGCGCCAGCAGCTTGGCGGCCGGGCCCACTAACTATGGCTACACCTTC	CASSLAAGPTNYGYTF
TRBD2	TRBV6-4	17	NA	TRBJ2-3	TGTGCCAGCAGTGACTCGTCTAGCGGGGGACCCACAGATACGCAGTATTTT	CASSDSSSGGPTDTQYF
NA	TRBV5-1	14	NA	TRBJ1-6	TGCGCCAGCAGTTCCGGACAGCGTGATTCACCCCTCCACTTT	CASSSGQRDSPLHF
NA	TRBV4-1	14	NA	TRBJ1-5	TGCGCCAGCAGCCAAGCCAGGGGTGTTCAGCCCCAGCATTTT	CASSQARGVQPQHF
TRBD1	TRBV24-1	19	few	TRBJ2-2	TGTGCCACCAGTGATCATCGGAGATGGGGGACAGGTGACACCGGGGAGCTGTTTTTT	CATSDHRRWGTGDTGELFF
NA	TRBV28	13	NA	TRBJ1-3	TGTGCCAGCAGTCTTGGGACTCGAAACACCATATATTTT	CASSLGTRNTIYF
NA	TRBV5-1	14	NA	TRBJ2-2	TGCGCCAGCAGCTGGGCCTCGAACACCGGGGAGCTGTTTTTT	CASSWASNTGELFF
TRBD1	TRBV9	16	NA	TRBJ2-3	TGTGCCAGCAGCGTATTCGGACAGGGGATCACAGATACGCAGTATTTT	CASSVFGQGITDTQYF
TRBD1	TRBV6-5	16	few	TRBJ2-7	TGTGCCAGCAGTTACCTCCAGGACAGGGGCTCCTACGAGCAGTACTTC	CASSYLQDRGSYEQYF
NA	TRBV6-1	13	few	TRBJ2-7	TGTGCCAGCAGTGAGGCGCCGCCCTACGAGCAGTACTTC	CASSEAPPYEQYF
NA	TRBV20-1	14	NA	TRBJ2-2	TGCAGTGCTTCCCCAAACGCGAACACCGGGGAGCTGTTTTTT	CSASPNANTGELFF
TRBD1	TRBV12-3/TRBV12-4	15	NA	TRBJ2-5	TGTGCCAGCAGGCGACAGGGGTCGGCCGCCGGGACCCAGTACTTC	CASRRQGSAAGTQYF